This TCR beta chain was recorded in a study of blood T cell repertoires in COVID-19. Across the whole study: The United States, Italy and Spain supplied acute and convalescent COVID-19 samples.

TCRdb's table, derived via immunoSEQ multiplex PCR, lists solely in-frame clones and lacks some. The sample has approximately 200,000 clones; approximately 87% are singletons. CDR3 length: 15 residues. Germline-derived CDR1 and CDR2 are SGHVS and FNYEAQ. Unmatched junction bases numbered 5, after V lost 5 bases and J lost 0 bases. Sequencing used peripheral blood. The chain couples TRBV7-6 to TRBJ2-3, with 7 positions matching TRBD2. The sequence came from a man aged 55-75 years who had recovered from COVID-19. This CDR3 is CASSTWRESTDTQYF. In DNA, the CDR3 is TGTGCCAGCAGCACTTGGCGGGAGAGCACAGATACGCAGTATTTT.